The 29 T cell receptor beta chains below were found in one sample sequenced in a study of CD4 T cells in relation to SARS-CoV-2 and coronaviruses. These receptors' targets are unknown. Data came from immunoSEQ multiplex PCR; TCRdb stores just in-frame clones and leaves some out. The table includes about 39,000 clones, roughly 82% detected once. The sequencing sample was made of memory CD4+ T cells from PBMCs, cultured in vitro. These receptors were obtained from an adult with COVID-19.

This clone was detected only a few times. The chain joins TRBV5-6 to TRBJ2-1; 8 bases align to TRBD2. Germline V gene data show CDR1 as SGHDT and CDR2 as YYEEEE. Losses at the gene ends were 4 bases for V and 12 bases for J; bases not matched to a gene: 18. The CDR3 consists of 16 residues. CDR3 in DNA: TGTGCCAGCAGCGCGGGGGGAGGGCCCGGGGTCTATTTGCAGTTCTTC. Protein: CASSAGGGPGVYLQFF.

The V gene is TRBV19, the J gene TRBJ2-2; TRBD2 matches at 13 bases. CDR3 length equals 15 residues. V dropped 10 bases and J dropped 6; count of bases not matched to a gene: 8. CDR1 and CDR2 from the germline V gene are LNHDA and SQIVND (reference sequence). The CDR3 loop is CATSRLAGGAGELFF. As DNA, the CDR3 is TGTGCCACCTCCAGACTAGCGGGAGGAGCCGGGGAGCTGTTTTTT. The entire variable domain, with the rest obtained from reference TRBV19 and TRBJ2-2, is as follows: DGGITQSPKYLFRKEGQNVTLSCEQNLNHDAMYWYRQDPGQGLRLIYYSQIVNDFQKGDIAEGYSVSREKKESFPLTVTSAQKNPTAFYLCATSRLAGGAGELFFGEGSRLTVL.

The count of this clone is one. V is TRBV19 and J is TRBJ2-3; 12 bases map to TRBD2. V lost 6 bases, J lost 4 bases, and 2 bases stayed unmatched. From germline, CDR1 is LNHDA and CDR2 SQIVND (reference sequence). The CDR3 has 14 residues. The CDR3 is CASRLAGGPDTQYF. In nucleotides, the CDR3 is TGTGCCAGTAGACTAGCGGGAGGTCCAGATACGCAGTATTTT.

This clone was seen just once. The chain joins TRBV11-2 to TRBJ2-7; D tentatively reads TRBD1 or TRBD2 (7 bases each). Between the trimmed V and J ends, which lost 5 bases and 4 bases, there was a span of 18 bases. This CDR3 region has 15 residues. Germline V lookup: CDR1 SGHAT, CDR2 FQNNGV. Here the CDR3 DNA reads TGTGCCAGCAGCCCACAAGCGGGACAGAAATACGAGCAGTACTTC. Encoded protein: CASSPQAGQKYEQYF.

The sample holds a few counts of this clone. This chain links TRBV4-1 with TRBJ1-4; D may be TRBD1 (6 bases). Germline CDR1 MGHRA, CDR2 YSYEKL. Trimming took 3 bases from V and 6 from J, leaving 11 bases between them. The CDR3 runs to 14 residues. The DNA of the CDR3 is TGCGCCAGCAGCCATTTGGACAGATATGAAAAACTGTTTTTT. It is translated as CASSHLDRYEKLFF.

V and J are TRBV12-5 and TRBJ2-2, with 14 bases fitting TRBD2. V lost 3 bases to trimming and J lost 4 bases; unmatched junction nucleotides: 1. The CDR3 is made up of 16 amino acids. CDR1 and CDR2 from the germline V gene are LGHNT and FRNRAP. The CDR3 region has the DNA TGTGCTAGTGGTTTCGGGACTAGCGGGAGCACCGGGGAGCTGTTTTTT. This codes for CASGFGTSGSTGELFF.

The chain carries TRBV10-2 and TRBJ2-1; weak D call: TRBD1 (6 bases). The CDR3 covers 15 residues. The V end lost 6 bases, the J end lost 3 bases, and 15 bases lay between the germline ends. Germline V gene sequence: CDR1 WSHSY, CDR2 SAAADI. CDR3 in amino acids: CASRQLRDNYNEQFF. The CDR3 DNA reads TGCGCCAGCAGACAACTTCGGGACAACTACAATGAGCAGTTCTTC.

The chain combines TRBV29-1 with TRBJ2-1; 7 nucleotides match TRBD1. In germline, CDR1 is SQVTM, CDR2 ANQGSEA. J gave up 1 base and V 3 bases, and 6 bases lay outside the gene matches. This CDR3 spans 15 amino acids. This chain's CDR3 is CSVEYPGQSYNEQFF. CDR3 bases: TGCAGCGTTGAGTATCCGGGACAGTCCTACAATGAGCAGTTCTTC.

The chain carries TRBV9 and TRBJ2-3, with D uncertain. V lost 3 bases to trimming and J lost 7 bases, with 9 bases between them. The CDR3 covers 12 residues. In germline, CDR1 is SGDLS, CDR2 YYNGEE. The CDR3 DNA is TGTGCCAGCAGCGCTGGAGCGAATACGCAGTATTTT. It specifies CASSAGANTQYF.

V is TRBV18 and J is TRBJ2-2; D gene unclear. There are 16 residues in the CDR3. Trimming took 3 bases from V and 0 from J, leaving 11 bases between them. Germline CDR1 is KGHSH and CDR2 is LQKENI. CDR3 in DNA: TGTGCCAGCTCACCTATAGGTCAGGCGAACACCGGGGAGCTGTTTTTT. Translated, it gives CASSPIGQANTGELFF.

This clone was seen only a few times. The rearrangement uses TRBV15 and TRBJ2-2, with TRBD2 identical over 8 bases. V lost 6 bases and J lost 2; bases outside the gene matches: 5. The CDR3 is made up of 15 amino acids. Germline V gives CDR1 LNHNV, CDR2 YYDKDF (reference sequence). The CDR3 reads CATRSAGANTGELFF. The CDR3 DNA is TGTGCCACCAGATCAGCGGGGGCTAACACCGGGGAGCTGTTTTTT.

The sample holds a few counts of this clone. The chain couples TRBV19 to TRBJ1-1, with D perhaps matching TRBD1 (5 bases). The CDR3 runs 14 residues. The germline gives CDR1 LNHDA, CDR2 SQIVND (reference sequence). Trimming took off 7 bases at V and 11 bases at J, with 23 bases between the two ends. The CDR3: CASTRERALRGAFF. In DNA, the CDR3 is TGTGCCAGTACGCGTGAACGGGCTTTACGGGGGGCTTTCTTT.

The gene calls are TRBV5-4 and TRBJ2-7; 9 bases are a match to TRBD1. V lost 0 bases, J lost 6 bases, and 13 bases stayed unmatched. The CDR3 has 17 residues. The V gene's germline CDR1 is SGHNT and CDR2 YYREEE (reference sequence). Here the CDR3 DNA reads TGTGCCAGCAGCTTGGGGGTAAACCGGGACAGGGCGGTCGAGCAGTACTTC. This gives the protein CASSLGVNRDRAVEQYF.

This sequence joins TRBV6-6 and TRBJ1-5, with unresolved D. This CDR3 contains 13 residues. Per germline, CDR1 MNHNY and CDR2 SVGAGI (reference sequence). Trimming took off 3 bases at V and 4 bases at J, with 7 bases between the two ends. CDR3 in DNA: TGTGCCAGCAGTTATAGGGAGAATCAGCCCCAGCATTTT. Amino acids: CASSYRENQPQHF.

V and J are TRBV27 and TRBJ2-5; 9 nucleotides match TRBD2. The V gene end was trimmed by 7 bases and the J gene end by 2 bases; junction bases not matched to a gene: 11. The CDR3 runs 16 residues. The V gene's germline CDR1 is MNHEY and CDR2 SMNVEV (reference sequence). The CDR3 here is CASNGRAGGRQETQYF. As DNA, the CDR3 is TGTGCCAGCAACGGAAGAGCGGGAGGAAGGCAAGAGACCCAGTACTTC.

The CDR3 sequence is CASSYGPSGRSDTQYF. Here the CDR3 DNA reads TGTGCCAGCAGTTACGGACCTAGCGGGAGATCAGATACGCAGTATTTT. V usage is TRBV6-2 or TRBV6-3 and J usage is TRBJ2-3; the match to TRBD2 covers 10 bases. V was pared by 2 bases and J by 4 bases, with 6 bases of the junction left unmatched. The CDR3 extends over 16 amino acids. Germline CDR1 and CDR2: MNHEY and SVGEGT.

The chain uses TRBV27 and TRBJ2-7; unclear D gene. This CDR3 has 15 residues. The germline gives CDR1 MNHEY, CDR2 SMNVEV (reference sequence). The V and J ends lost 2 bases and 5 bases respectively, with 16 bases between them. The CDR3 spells CASSLRSPAPDEQYF. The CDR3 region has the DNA TGTGCCAGCAGTTTACGTAGCCCCGCTCCCGACGAGCAGTACTTC.

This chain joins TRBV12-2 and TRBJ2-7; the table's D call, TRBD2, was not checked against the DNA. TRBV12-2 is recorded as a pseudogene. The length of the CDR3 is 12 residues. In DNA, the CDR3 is TGTGCAAGTCGCTTACCCCGACGCGGGCAGTACTTC. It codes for CASRLPRRGQYF.

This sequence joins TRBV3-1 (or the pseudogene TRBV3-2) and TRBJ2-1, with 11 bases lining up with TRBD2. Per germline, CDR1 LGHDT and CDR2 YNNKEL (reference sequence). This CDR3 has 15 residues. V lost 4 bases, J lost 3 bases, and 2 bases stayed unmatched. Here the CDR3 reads CASSLGTSGYNEQFF. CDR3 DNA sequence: TGTGCCAGCAGCCTCGGGACTAGCGGCTACAATGAGCAGTTCTTC.

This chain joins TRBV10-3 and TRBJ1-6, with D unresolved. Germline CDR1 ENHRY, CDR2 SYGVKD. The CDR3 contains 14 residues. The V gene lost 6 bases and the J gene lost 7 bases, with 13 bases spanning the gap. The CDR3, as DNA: TGTGCCATCAGGGCCCTTACGGGGAATTCACCCCTCCACTTT. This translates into CAIRALTGNSPLHF.

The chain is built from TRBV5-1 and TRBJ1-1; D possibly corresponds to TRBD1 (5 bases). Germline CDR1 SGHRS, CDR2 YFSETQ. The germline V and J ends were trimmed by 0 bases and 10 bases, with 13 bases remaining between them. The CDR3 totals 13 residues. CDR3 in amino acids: CASSLAGTFAAFF. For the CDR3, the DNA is TGCGCCAGCAGCTTGGCCGGGACCTTCGCAGCTTTCTTT.

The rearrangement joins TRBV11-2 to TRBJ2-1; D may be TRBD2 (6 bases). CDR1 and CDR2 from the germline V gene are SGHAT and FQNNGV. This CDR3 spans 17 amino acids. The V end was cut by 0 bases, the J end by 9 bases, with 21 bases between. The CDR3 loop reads CASSLDLRQGGAGEQFF. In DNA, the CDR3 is TGTGCCAGCAGCTTAGATCTGAGGCAGGGAGGAGCAGGTGAGCAGTTCTTC.

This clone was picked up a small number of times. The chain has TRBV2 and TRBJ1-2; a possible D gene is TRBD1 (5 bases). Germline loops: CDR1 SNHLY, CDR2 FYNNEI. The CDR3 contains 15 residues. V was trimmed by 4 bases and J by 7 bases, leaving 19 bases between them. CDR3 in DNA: TGTGCCAGCAGTGGTCCGGTGGGACGGATTCGTGGCTACACCTTC. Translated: CASSGPVGRIRGYTF.

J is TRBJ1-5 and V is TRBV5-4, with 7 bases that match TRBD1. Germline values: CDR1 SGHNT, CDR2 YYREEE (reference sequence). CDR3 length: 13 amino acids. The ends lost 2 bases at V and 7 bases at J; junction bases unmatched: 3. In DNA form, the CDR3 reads TGTGCCAGCAGCTTAGACAGGGACCAGCCCCAGCATTTT. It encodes CASSLDRDQPQHF.

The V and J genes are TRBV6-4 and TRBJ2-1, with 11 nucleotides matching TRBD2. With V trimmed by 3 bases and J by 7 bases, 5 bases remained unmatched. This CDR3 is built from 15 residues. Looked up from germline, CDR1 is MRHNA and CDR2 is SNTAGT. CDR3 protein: CASSETSGSSNEQFF. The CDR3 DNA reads TGTGCCAGCAGTGAAACTAGCGGGAGTAGTAATGAGCAGTTCTTC.

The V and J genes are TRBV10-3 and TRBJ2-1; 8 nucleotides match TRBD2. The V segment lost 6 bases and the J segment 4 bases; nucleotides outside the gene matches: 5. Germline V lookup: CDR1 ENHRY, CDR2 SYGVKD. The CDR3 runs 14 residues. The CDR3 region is CAIRTSGEYNEQFF. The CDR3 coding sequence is TGTGCCATCAGAACTAGCGGCGAATACAATGAGCAGTTCTTC.

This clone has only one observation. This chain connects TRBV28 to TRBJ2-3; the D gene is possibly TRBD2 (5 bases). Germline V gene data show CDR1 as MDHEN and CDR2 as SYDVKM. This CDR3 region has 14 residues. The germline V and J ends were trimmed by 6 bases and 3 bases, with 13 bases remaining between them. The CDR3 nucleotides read TGTGCCAGCAGGATCTCGGGGAAAACAGATACGCAGTATTTT. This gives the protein CASRISGKTDTQYF.

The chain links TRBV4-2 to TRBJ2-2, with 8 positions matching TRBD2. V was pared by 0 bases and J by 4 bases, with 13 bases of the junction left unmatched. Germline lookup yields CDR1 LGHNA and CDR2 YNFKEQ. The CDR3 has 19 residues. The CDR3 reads CASSQDPPVEAGVTGELFF. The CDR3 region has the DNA TGTGCCAGCAGCCAAGACCCTCCTGTGGAAGCGGGAGTCACCGGGGAGCTGTTTTTT.

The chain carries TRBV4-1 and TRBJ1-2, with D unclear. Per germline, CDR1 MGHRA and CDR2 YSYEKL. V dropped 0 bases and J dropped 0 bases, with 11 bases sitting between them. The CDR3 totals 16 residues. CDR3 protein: CASSQDPGGANYGYTF. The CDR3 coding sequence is TGCGCCAGCAGCCAAGACCCGGGCGGTGCTAACTATGGCTACACCTTC.